This T cell receptor (beta chain) was found in a study of T cells in women clearing cervical HPV infection (dated by TCRdb to the late 2010s). As for the study more broadly: The cases were approximately 23 women with histologically confirmed HPV16-related CIN3 or worse, and 2 of those women had invasive cancers. The controls were some 23 women whose single incident HPV16 infection cleared within 12 months with no development of precancer or cancer. Case blood was taken at the visit when the lesion was first identified, whereas control blood was taken when infection was no longer detected. For cases, a median interval of about 150 days, with an interquartile range of roughly 85 to 220 days, was observed between lesion detection and blood sampling. HLA typing was available for only a few women, so HLA type could not be excluded as a confounder. An exploratory proof-of-principle case-control study, nested within the Guanacaste HPV Natural History Study in Costa Rica, was conducted to compare TCR repertoires across cervical HPV16 outcomes. Cases and controls were matched on year of sample collection and on age within five years. Cases had a median age of about 34 years and controls had a median age of around 40, with no significant differences in baseline characteristics. The parent cohort enrolled about 10,000 women aged 18 or older in Guanacaste, Costa Rica, in about 1993 to 1994 and followed the women for around seven years. Five blinded duplicates per group were added as quality controls, so that 60 or so samples were obtained: roughly 50 participants and around 10 replicates. Study-level results and caveats: Cases had lower TRBV6-7 relative abundance than controls (about 0.1% versus 0.15%; Bonferroni P = 0.0008). CIN3+ cases had significantly higher TCR repertoire richness than controls across sequencing depths, but evenness did not differ between the groups. Random forest classifiers combining richness and V gene abundances distinguished cases from controls with an estimated AUC of approximately 0.83. Because the number of T cells in each sample was unknown, differences in richness could reflect differing T-cell content rather than repertoire biology. The cross-sectional design could not show whether associations preceded infection or resulted from it; effector/memory subsets and HPV-specific T cells were not isolated.

Every participant had a single incident cervical HPV16 infection, and prevalent HPV16 infections were excluded. Cervical HPV DNA was detected by MY09/MY11 PCR, and genotyping was performed by dot-blot hybridization. Fifteen mL of heparinized blood were centrifuged, and the buffy coat was split into aliquots, frozen at -30 degrees C, and then kept at -80 degrees C. Genomic DNA was extracted from buffy coat specimens using QIAGEN kits. Points on this clone: What this receptor recognizes is not known. The CDR3 end is not reached by the read, which stops 3 residues before it; the germline J gene fills it in.

The immunoSEQ assay used multiplex PCR to amplify TCR beta CDR3 regions from an average of approximately 1,200 ng of genomic DNA per sample. Primer bias was corrected in the assay by using a complete synthetic TCR repertoire to establish an amplification baseline. The amplicons were sequenced on the Illumina platform. As for how the authors treated the data: Sequence errors were corrected by clustering with frequency ratios and a modified nearest-neighbor algorithm, and the sequences were then analyzed in the immunoSEQ Analyzer using IMGT gene definitions. At each rarefaction depth, TCR richness and evenness were averaged across 20 rarefaction repeats, and samples with fewer sequences than that depth were excluded. Wilcoxon rank sum tests with FDR correction were used to compare relative abundances of V, D and J genes between the groups. In the blinded duplicates, the intraclass correlation was 90% to 97% for TCR richness and averaged about 80% across 65 to 85 gene segments. TCRdb limited this immuneACCESS table to in-frame rearrangements with V and J called. A share of clones is missing; checked studies link under half to unresolved V genes, and the rest is unexplained. That table furnishes V, J and clone size, whereas the DNA furnished D and trimming. The table kept for this sample lists fewer than 40,000 clones. Less than 9.5% of the sample is held by the ten biggest clonotypes.

Compared with germline, V lacks 5 bases and J lacks 3 bases; bases without a gene match: 6. From the cysteine up to the phenylalanine, the CDR3 has a length of 15 residues. The DNA has 36 bases, all within the CDR3, and is read from base 1. The germline V gene specifies SGHTA as CDR1 and FQGTGA as CDR2. The specimen was blood buffy coat. This clonotype was sampled from a woman between 18 and 75 years old with a cervical HPV16 infection that either progressed to CIN3+ or cleared (not recorded which). The chain couples TRBV7-3 to TRBJ1-2, with TRBD1 matching 10 junction bases. The CDR3 bases that were read are TGTGCCAGCAGCCCGCGACAGGGGGCCCACTATGGC. It translates to CASSPRQGAHYG. The complete CDR3 protein is CASSPRQGAHYGYTF.